Described below is a single T cell receptor (beta chain) sequence and its context. Assay: immunoSEQ multiplex PCR; the TCRdb copy retains only in-frame clones and omits some. In the table there are roughly 270,000 clones, roughly 85% of which are singletons. The data derive from a study of blood T cell repertoires in COVID-19. On the study more broadly: Specimens from acute and convalescent COVID-19 originated in the United States, Italy and Spain.

The germline gives CDR1 LNHDA, CDR2 SQIVND (reference sequence). The CDR3 length is 18 residues. With V trimmed by 7 bases and J by 1 base, 11 bases remained unmatched. The sequence came from a woman between 45 and 60 years old who had recovered from COVID-19. The sequencing input was PBMCs or T cells enriched from blood (not recorded which). The chain has TRBV19 and TRBJ1-4; 11 nucleotides align to TRBD1. The CDR3 here is CASTGDRGRARTNEKLFF. Here the CDR3 DNA reads TGTGCCAGTACCGGGGACAGGGGGAGAGCTAGAACTAATGAAAAACTGTTTTTT.